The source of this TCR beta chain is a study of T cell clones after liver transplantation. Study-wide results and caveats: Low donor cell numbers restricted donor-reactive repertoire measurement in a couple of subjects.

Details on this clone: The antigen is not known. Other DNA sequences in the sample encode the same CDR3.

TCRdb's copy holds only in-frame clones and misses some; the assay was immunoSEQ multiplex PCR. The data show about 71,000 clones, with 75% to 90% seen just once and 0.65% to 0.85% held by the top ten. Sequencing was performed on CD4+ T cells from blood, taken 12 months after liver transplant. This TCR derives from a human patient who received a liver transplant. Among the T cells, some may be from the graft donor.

CDR3 sequence reads: CASSLAGPNYGYTF. As DNA, the CDR3 is TGCGCCAGCAGCTTGGCGGGGCCAAACTATGGCTACACCTTC. The chain carries TRBV5-1 and TRBJ1-2, with D possibly being TRBD1 (5 bases). This CDR3 is built from 14 residues. V dropped 0 bases and J dropped 2 bases, with 8 bases sitting between them. Germline CDR1 and CDR2: SGHRS and YFSETQ.